This T cell receptor beta chain was captured in a study of blood T cell repertoires in COVID-19. The wider study: Researchers got acute and convalescent COVID-19 samples from the United States, Italy and Spain.

The table came from immunoSEQ multiplex PCR; TCRdb's copy has only in-frame clones and leaves some out. The sample has 150,000 or so clones, about four fifths seen once; the top ten hold approximately 9.1%. The participants were between roughly 18 and 89 years old and came from under 25 US areas. Each recovered donor of Cohort 3 presented with two negative PCRs, clearance, or symptom resolution. The germline V gene has CDR1 SGHNT and CDR2 YYREEE (reference sequence). The length of the CDR3 is 16 residues. V trimming: 1 base; J trimming: 2 bases; junction bases outside the gene matches: 9. V and J are TRBV5-4 and TRBJ2-7, with TRBD2 identical over 7 bases. The receptor comes from a man between 50 and 59 years old who had recovered from COVID-19. The specimen sequenced was PBMCs or T cells enriched from blood (not recorded which). The CDR3 reads CASSLWDGGITYEQYF. The DNA for the CDR3 is TGTGCCAGCAGCTTGTGGGACGGGGGGATTACCTACGAGCAGTACTTC.